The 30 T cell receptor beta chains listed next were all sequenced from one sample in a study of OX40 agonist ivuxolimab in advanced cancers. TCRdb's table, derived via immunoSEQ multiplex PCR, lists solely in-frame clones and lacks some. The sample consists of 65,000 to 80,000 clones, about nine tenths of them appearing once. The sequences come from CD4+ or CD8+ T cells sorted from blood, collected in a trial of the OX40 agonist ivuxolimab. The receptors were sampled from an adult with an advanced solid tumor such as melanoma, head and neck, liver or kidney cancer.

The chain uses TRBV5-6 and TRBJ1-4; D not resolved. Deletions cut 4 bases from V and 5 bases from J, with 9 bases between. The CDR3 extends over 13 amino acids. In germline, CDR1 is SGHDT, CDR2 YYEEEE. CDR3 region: CASSPRGNEKLFF. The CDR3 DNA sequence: TGTGCCAGCAGCCCGCGGGGAAATGAAAAACTGTTTTTT. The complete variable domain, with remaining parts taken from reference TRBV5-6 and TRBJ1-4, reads DAGVTQSPTHLIKTRGQQVTLRCSPKSGHDTVSWYQQALGQGPQFIFQYYEEEERQRGNFPDRFSGHQFPNYSSELNVNALLLGDSALYLCASSPRGNEKLFFGSGTQLSVL.

The CDR3: CAISARLAEGTDTQYF. CDR3 bases: TGTGCCATCAGTGCGAGACTAGCGGAGGGCACAGATACGCAGTATTTT. This chain links TRBV10-3 with TRBJ2-3, with 9 bases fitting TRBD2. This CDR3 spans 16 amino acids. With 4 bases clipped from V and 1 base from J, the junction kept 6 bases outside the gene matches. The germline V gene encodes CDR1 ENHRY and CDR2 SYGVKD.

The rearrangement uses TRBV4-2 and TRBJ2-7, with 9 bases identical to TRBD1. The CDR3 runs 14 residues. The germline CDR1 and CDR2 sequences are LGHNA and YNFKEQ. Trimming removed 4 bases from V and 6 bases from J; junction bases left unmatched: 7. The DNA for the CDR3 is TGTGCCAGCAGCCTTGGGACAGGGAAGGTCGAGCAGTACTTC. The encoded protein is CASSLGTGKVEQYF.

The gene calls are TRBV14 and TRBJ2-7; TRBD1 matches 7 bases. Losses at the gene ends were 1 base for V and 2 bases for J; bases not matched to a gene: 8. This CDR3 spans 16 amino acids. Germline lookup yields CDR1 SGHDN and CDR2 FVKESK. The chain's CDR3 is CASSQGLQGTAYEQYF. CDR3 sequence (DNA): TGTGCCAGCAGCCAAGGCCTACAGGGGACGGCCTACGAGCAGTACTTC.

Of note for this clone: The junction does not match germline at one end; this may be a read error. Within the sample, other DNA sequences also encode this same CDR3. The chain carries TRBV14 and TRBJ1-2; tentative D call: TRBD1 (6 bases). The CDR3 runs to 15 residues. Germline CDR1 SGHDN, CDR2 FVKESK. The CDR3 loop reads CASSQVGTLSYGYTF. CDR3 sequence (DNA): TGCGCCAGCAGCCAAGTCGGGACACTGAGCTATGGCTACACCTTC.

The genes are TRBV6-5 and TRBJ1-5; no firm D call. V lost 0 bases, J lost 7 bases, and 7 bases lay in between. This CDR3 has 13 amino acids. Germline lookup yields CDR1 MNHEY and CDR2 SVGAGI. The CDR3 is CASSYSRDQPQHF. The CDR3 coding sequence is TGTGCCAGCAGTTACTCGAGAGACCAGCCCCAGCATTTT.

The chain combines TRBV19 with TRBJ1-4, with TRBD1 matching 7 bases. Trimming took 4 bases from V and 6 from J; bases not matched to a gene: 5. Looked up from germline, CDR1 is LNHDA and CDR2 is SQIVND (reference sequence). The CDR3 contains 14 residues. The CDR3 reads CASSRQGGDEKLFF. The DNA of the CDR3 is TGTGCCAGTAGTAGACAGGGAGGGGATGAAAAACTGTTTTTT.

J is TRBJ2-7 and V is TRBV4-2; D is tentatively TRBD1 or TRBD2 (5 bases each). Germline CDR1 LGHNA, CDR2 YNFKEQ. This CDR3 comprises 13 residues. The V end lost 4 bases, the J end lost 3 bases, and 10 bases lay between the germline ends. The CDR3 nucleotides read TGTGCCAGCAGCCTGGGACCGTACTACGAGCAGTACTTC. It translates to CASSLGPYYEQYF.

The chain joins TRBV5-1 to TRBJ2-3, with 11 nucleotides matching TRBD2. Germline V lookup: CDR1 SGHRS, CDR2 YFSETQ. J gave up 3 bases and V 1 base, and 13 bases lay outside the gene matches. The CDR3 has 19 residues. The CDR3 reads CASSLPLLAGDVGTDTQYF. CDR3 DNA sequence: TGCGCCAGCAGCTTGCCCCTACTAGCGGGAGATGTGGGGACAGATACGCAGTATTTT.

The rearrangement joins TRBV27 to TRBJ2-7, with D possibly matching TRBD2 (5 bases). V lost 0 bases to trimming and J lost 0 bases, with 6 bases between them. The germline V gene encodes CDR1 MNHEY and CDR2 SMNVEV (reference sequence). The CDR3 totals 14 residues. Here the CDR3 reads CASSLSRASYEQYF. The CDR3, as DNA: TGTGCCAGCAGTTTATCGAGGGCCTCCTACGAGCAGTACTTC.

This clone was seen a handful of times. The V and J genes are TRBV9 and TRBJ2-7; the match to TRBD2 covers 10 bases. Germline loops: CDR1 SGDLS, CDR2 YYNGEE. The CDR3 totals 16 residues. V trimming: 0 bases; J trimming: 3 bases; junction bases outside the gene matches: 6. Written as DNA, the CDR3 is TGTGCCAGCAGCGTAGGCAGCGGGAGGGGCGGCTACGAGCAGTACTTC. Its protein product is CASSVGSGRGGYEQYF.

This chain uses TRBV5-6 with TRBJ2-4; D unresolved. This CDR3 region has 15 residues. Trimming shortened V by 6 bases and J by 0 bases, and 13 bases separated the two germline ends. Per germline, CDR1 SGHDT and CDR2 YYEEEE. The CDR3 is CASNSARLAKNIQYF. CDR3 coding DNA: TGTGCCAGCAACTCAGCTCGCTTAGCCAAAAACATTCAGTACTTC. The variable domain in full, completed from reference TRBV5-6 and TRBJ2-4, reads DAGVTQSPTHLIKTRGQQVTLRCSPKSGHDTVSWYQQALGQGPQFIFQYYEEEERQRGNFPDRFSGHQFPNYSSELNVNALLLGDSALYLCASNSARLAKNIQYFGAGTRLSVL.

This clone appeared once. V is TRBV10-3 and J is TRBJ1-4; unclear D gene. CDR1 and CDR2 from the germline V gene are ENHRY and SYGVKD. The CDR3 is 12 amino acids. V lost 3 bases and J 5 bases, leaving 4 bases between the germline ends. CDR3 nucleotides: TGTGCCATCAGTGATATCAATGAAAAACTGTTTTTT. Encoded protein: CAISDINEKLFF.

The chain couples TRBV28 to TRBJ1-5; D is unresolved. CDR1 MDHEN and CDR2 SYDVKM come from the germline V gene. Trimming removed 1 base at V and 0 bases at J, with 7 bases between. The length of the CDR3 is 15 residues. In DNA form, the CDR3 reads TGTGCCAGCAGTTTATACACGGGTAGCAATCAGCCCCAGCATTTT. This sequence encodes CASSLYTGSNQPQHF. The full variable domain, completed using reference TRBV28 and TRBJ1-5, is DVKVTQSSRYLVKRTGEKVFLECVQDMDHENMFWYRQDPGLGLRLIYFSYDVKMKEKGDIPEGYSVSREKKERFSLILESASTNQTSMYLCASSLYTGSNQPQHFGDGTRLSIL.

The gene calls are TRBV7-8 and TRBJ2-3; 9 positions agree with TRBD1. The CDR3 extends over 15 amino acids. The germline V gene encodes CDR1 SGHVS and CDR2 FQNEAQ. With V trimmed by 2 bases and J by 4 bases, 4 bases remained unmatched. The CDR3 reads CASSLRDRDSDTQYF. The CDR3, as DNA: TGTGCCAGCAGCTTAAGGGACAGGGACTCAGATACGCAGTATTTT.

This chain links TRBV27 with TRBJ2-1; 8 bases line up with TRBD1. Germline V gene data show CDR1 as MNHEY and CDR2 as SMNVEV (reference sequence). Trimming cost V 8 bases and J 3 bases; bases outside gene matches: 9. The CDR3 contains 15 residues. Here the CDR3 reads CASSRQGSNYNEQFF. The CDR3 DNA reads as TGTGCCAGCTCCCGACAGGGGTCTAACTACAATGAGCAGTTCTTC.

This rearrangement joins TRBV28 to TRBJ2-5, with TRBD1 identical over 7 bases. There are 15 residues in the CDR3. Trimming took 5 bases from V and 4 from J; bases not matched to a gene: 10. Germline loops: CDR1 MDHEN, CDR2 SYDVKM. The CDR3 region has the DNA TGTGCCAGCAGTCCACCACAGGGGACGGGAGAGACCCAGTACTTC. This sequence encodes CASSPPQGTGETQYF.

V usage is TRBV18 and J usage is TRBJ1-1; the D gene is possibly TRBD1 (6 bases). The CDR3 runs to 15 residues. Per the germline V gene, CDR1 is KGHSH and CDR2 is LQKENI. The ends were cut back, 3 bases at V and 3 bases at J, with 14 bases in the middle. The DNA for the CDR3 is TGTGCCAGCTCACCTCAACTGACAGGAGACACTGAAGCTTTCTTT. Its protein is CASSPQLTGDTEAFF.

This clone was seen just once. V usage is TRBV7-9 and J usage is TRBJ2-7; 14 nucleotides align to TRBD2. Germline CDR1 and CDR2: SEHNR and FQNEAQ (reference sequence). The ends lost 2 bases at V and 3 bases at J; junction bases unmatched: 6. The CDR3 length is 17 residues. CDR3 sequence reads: CASSLSPGLAGVYEQYF. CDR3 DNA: TGTGCCAGCAGCTTATCTCCGGGACTAGCGGGAGTCTACGAGCAGTACTTC. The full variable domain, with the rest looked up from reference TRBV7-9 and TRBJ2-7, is DTGVSQNPRHKITKRGQNVTFRCDPISEHNRLYWYRQTLGQGPEFLTYFQNEAQLEKSRLLSDRFSAERPKGSFSTLEIQRTEQGDSAMYLCASSLSPGLAGVYEQYFGPGTRLTVT.

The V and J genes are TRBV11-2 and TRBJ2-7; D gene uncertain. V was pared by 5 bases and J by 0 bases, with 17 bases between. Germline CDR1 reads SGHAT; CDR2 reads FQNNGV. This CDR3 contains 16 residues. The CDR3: CASSASLRLGSYEQYF. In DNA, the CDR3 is TGTGCCAGCAGCGCAAGCCTGCGCCTCGGCTCCTACGAGCAGTACTTC.

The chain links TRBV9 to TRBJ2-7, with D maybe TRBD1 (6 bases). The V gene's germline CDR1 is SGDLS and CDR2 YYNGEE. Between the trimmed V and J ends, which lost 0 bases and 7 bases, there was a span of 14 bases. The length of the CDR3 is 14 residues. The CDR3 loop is CASSVAPGVEEQYF. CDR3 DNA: TGTGCCAGCAGCGTAGCTCCAGGGGTAGAAGAGCAGTACTTC.

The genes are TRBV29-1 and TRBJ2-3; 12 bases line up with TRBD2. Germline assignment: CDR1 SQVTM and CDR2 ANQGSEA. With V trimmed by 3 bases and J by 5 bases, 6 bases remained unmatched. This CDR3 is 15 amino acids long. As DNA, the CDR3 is TGCAGCGTTGAGGGACTAGCGGGCCCTGGAGATACGCAGTATTTT. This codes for CSVEGLAGPGDTQYF.

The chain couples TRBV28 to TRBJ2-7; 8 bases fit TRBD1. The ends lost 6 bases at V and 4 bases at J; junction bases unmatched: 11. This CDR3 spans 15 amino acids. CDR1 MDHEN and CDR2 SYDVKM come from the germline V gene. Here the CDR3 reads CASSSRTGRKYEQYF. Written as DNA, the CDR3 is TGTGCCAGCAGCAGCCGGACAGGGCGGAAGTACGAGCAGTACTTC.

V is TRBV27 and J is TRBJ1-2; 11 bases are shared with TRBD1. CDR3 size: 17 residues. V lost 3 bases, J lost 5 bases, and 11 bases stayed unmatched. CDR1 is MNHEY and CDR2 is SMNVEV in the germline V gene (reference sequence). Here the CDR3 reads CASSLGNPGQGVYGYTF. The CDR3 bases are TGTGCCAGCAGTTTGGGGAATCCGGGACAGGGGGTATATGGCTACACCTTC.

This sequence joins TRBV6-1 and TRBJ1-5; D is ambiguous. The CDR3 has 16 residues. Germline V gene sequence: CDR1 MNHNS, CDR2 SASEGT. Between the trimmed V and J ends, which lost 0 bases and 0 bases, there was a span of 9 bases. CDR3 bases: TGTGCCAGCAGTGAAGCGCTAGGTTATAGCAATCAGCCCCAGCATTTT. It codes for CASSEALGYSNQPQHF.

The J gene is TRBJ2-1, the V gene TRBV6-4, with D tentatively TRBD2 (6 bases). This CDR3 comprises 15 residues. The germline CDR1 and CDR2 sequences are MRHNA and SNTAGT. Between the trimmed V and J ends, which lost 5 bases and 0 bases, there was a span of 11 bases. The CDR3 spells CASSRDGSSYNEQFF. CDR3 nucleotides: TGTGCCAGCAGTCGGGACGGGAGCTCCTACAATGAGCAGTTCTTC.

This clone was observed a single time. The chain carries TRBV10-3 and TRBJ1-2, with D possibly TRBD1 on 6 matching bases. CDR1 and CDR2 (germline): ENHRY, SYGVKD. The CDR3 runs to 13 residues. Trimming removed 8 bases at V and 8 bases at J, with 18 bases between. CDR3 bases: TGTGCCATCGGGGACGGGGGCATGGGAGGCTACACCTTC. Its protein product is CAIGDGGMGGYTF.

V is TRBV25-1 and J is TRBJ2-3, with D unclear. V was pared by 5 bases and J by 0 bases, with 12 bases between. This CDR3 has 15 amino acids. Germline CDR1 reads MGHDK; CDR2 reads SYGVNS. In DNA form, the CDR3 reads TGTGCCAGCAGTTCCTCGAGCGTGAGCACAGATACGCAGTATTTT. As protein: CASSSSSVSTDTQYF.

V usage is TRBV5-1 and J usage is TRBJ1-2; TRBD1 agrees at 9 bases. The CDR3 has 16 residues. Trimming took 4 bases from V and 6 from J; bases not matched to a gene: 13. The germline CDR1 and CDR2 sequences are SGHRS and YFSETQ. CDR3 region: CASSQDPGQGYNGYTF. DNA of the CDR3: TGCGCCAGCAGCCAAGACCCGGGACAGGGATATAATGGCTACACCTTC.

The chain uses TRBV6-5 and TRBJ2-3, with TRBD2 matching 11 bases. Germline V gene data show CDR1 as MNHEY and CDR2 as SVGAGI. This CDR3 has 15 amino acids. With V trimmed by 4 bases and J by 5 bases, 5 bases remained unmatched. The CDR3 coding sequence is TGTGCCAGCAGTTCCCAAGGACTAGCGGGAGATACGCAGTATTTT. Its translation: CASSSQGLAGDTQYF.